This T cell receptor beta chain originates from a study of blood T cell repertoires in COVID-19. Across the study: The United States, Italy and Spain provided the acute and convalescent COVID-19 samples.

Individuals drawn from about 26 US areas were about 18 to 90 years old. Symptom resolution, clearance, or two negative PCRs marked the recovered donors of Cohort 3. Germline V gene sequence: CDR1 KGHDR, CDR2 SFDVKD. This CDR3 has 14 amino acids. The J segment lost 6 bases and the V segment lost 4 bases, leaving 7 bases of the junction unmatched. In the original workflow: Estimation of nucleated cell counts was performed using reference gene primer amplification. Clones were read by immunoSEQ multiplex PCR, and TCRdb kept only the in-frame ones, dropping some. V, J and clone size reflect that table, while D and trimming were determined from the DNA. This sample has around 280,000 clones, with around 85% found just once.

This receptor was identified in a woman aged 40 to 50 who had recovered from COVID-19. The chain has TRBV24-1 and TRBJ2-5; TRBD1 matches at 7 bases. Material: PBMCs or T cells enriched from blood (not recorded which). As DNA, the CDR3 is TGTGCCACCAGTGAATCCGGGACAGTGAAGACCCAGTACTTC. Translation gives CATSESGTVKTQYF.